Following are 19 T cell receptor beta chains from one sample sequenced in a study of beta chain features in type 1 diabetes. Since all of the isolated RNA was reverse transcribed, expressed TCRB transcripts were what got sequenced. Clones were read by immunoSEQ multiplex PCR, and TCRdb kept only the in-frame ones, dropping some. Of hundreds of thousands of clones listed, approximately 30% were seen once; the top ten hold about 0.065%. Sample: naive CD4+ T cells from blood. All receptors derive from a man aged 18 to 30 in good health.

This clone showed up just a few times. J is TRBJ2-2 and V is TRBV25-1; no firm D call. Deletions cut 0 bases from V and 1 base from J, with 6 bases between. This CDR3 spans 15 amino acids. CDR1 and CDR2 from the germline V gene are MGHDK and SYGVNS. DNA for the CDR3: TGTGCCAGCAGTGAATACTACAGGAACACCGGGGAGCTGTTTTTT. Protein: CASSEYYRNTGELFF.

This clone showed up just a few times. The genes are TRBV29-1 and TRBJ2-7; D uncertain. The length of the CDR3 is 12 residues. Germline V gene data show CDR1 as SQVTM and CDR2 as ANQGSEA. V lost 4 bases and J 3 bases, leaving 10 bases between the germline ends. The CDR3 protein is CSVVRDHYEQYF. The CDR3, as DNA: TGCAGCGTTGTCAGAGACCACTACGAGCAGTACTTC.

The chain combines TRBV9 with TRBJ2-1; 8 positions match TRBD2. The CDR3 spans 14 residues. Germline V gene lookup returns CDR1 SGDLS and CDR2 YYNGEE. J lost 1 base, V lost 5 bases, and 2 bases had no gene match. The CDR3 DNA is TGTGCCAGCAGTTCTAGCGGGTCCTACAATGAGCAGTTCTTC. As protein: CASSSSGSYNEQFF.

J is TRBJ2-7 and V is TRBV7-2; maybe TRBD2 (6 bases). The germline V gene encodes CDR1 SGHTA and CDR2 FQGNSA. The V end was cut by 1 base, the J end by 3 bases, with 7 bases between. This CDR3 contains 13 residues. The CDR3 DNA is TGTGCCAGCAGCTTAGGGGACTTCTACGAGCAGTACTTC. Its translation: CASSLGDFYEQYF.

This clone was picked up a small number of times. The V and J genes are TRBV7-9 and TRBJ2-3; unclear D gene. CDR1 is SEHNR and CDR2 is FQNEAQ in the germline V gene (reference sequence). The CDR3 spans 14 residues. The V and J ends lost 1 base and 4 bases respectively, with 9 bases between them. Here the CDR3 reads CASSLVLVADTQYF. Written as DNA, the CDR3 is TGTGCCAGCAGCTTAGTTCTGGTGGCAGATACGCAGTATTTT.

As for this clone: The same CDR3 also results from other DNA sequences found in this sample. The chain uses TRBV7-9 and TRBJ2-3, with TRBD1 as a possible D gene (5 bases). V was cut by 4 bases and J by 5 bases, with 10 bases left in between. Germline assignment: CDR1 SEHNR and CDR2 FQNEAQ (reference sequence). This CDR3 spans 13 amino acids. The CDR3 reads CASSSQGLDTQYF. CDR3 in DNA: TGTGCCAGCAGCTCCCAGGGTTTAGATACGCAGTATTTT.

In this sample, this clone turned up once. The chain carries TRBV29-1 and TRBJ2-1; 7 bases agree with TRBD1. V shed 3 bases and J 10 bases; nucleotides not matched to a gene: 6. Germline lookup yields CDR1 SQVTM and CDR2 ANQGSEA. The CDR3 loop spans 12 amino acids. The CDR3 region is CSVDRGPQEQFF. The DNA for the CDR3 is TGCAGCGTTGATAGGGGGCCGCAGGAGCAGTTCTTC.

The chain combines TRBV30 with TRBJ1-1; D is undetermined. The V and J ends lost 0 bases and 9 bases respectively, with 14 bases between them. The CDR3 is made up of 13 amino acids. Germline V lookup: CDR1 GTSNPN, CDR2 SVGIG (reference sequence). DNA of the CDR3: TGTGCCTGGAGTGTACTTGGTAGTGACAAAGCTTTCTTT. It translates to CAWSVLGSDKAFF.

This clone was detected only a few times. This chain joins TRBV18 and TRBJ2-5, with 7 bases matching TRBD1. This CDR3 has 14 amino acids. Per germline, CDR1 KGHSH and CDR2 LQKENI. Unmatched junction bases numbered 2, after V lost 3 bases and J lost 1 base. CDR3 sequence: CASSPGQVQETQYF. As DNA, the CDR3 is TGTGCCAGCTCACCTGGACAGGTCCAAGAGACCCAGTACTTC.

This clone occurred a few times. The chain links TRBV30 to TRBJ2-3; the D is unclear. The V gene's germline CDR1 is GTSNPN and CDR2 SVGIG (reference sequence). V lost 7 bases and J 1 base, leaving 18 bases between the germline ends. The CDR3 runs to 15 residues. The CDR3 coding sequence is TGTGCCTCGGAGAAGTTCCCAGGACGCACAGATACGCAGTATTTT. It codes for CASEKFPGRTDTQYF.

The gene calls are TRBV4-1 and TRBJ2-7; D may be TRBD2 (6 bases). The CDR3 runs 13 residues. Germline V gene lookup returns CDR1 MGHRA and CDR2 YSYEKL. The V gene lost 1 base and the J gene lost 9 bases, with 13 bases spanning the gap. DNA for the CDR3: TGCGCCAGCAGCCAAGGGGGAGGCAGCCCGCAGTACTTC. Amino acid sequence: CASSQGGGSPQYF.

This clone showed up just a few times. The rearrangement joins TRBV20-1 to TRBJ2-1; D gene uncertain. The V gene's germline CDR1 is DFQATT and CDR2 SNEGSKA (reference sequence). V lost 1 base, J lost 6 bases, and 4 bases lay in between. There are 11 residues in the CDR3. The CDR3 loop is CSARVTNEQFF. For the CDR3, the DNA is TGCAGTGCTAGAGTTACCAATGAGCAGTTCTTC.

This clone was seen more than once but under ten times. The rearrangement uses TRBV7-2 and TRBJ2-1; D unresolved. The V end was cut by 3 bases, the J end by 0 bases, with 9 bases between. Germline V gene data show CDR1 as SGHTA and CDR2 as FQGNSA. The CDR3 covers 15 residues. In DNA, the CDR3 is TGTGCCAGCAGCTTGCAGTGGCTCTCCTACAATGAGCAGTTCTTC. Residues: CASSLQWLSYNEQFF.

The V call is TRBV30, the J call TRBJ2-7; TRBD1 agrees at 12 bases. V lost 3 bases and J lost 7; bases outside the gene matches: 4. CDR1 and CDR2 from the germline V gene are GTSNPN and SVGIG (reference sequence). The CDR3 covers 13 residues. The CDR3 nucleotides read TGTGCCTGGAGCGGGGACAGGGGGCAGGAGCAGTACTTC. Its protein product is CAWSGDRGQEQYF.

This clone was counted between two and nine times. This chain uses TRBV7-2 with TRBJ1-1; no clear D. In germline, CDR1 is SGHTA, CDR2 FQGNSA. V shed 8 bases and J shed 0 bases, with 13 bases lying between them. This CDR3 contains 14 residues. The CDR3 bases are TGTGCCAGCGCCCGGGCAGTCTTGAACACTGAAGCTTTCTTT. This sequence encodes CASARAVLNTEAFF.

The V call is TRBV6-1, the J call TRBJ2-2; unclear D gene. Germline V lookup: CDR1 MNHNS, CDR2 SASEGT. V lost 1 base to trimming and J lost 2 bases, with 5 bases between them. The length of the CDR3 is 14 residues. The CDR3, as DNA: TGTGCCAGCAGTGAAGGACCCAACACCGGGGAGCTGTTTTTT. Protein product: CASSEGPNTGELFF.

Only a few counts were recorded for this clone. The V call is TRBV6-5, the J call TRBJ1-1; D call uncertain. CDR3 length: 13 residues. Germline V CDR1 and CDR2: MNHEY, SVGAGI. V was pared by 6 bases and J by 2 bases, with 10 bases between. CDR3 DNA: TGTGCCAGCAGAAGACACGGTAACACTGAAGCTTTCTTT. Encoded protein: CASRRHGNTEAFF.

The table lists this clone with a few counts. The rearrangement links TRBV29-1 to TRBJ2-3; 8 positions agree with TRBD2. V lost 4 bases, J lost 6 bases, and 9 bases stayed unmatched. Per the germline V gene, CDR1 is SQVTM and CDR2 is ANQGSEA. The CDR3 spans 14 residues. CDR3 DNA sequence: TGCAGCGTTGCCAAAGCGGGAGAGGCGGATACGCAGTATTTT. Protein: CSVAKAGEADTQYF.

A few counts support this clone. This chain connects TRBV14 to TRBJ2-1; D gene uncertain. The CDR3 length is 14 residues. V lost 6 bases to trimming and J lost 0 bases, with 9 bases between them. Germline CDR1 reads SGHDN; CDR2 reads FVKESK. The CDR3 region has the DNA TGTGCCAGCAGTCAAACGAGCTCCTACAATGAGCAGTTCTTC. As protein: CASSQTSSYNEQFF.